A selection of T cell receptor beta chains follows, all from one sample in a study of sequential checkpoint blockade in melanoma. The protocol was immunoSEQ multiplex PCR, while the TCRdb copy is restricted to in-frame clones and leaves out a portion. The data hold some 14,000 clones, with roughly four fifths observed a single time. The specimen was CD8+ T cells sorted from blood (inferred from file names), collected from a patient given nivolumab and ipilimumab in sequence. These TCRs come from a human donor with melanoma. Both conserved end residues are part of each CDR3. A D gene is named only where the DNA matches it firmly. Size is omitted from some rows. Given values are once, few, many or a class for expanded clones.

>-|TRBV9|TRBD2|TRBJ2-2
CASRGTSGRAGELFF
TGTGCCAGCAGGGGGACTAGCGGGAGAGCCGGGGAGCTGTTTTTT
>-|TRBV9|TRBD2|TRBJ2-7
CASTATGTSAEQYF
TGTGCCAGCACCGCGACCGGGACTAGCGCCGAGCAGTACTTC
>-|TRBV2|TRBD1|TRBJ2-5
CASSAARDRGLWRETQYF
TGTGCCAGCAGTGCAGCCCGGGACAGGGGTTTATGGCGAGAGACCCAGTACTTC
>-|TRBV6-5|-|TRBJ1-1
CASSYSRENTEAFF
TGTGCCAGCAGTTACTCGAGGGAGAACACTGAAGCTTTCTTT
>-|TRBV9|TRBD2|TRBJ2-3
CASSLSGRADTQYF
TGTGCCAGCAGTCTTAGCGGGAGGGCCGATACGCAGTATTTT
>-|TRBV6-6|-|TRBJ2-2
CASSSGGGRFGELFF
TGTGCCAGCAGTTCCGGGGGCGGGAGATTCGGGGAGCTGTTTTTT
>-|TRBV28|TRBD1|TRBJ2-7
CASSPAHRGTYEQYF
TGTGCCAGCAGTCCAGCCCACAGGGGGACCTACGAGCAGTACTTC
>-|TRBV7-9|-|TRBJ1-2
CASSSGQLYGYTF
TGTGCCAGCAGCTCCGGACAGCTCTATGGCTACACCTTC
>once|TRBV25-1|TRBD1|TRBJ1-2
CASSGRTGINYGYTF
TGTGCCAGCAGTGGACGGACAGGAATTAACTATGGCTACACCTTC
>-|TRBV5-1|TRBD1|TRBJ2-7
CASSFGRGQTYEQYF
TGCGCCAGCAGCTTTGGCAGGGGGCAGACCTACGAGCAGTACTTC
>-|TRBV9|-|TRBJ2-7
CASSQGDLNYEQYF
TGTGCCAGCAGCCAAGGGGACTTAAACTACGAGCAGTACTTC
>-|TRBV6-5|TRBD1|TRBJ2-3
CATRGQGASTDTQYF
TGTGCCACCCGCGGACAGGGGGCTAGCACAGATACGCAGTATTTT
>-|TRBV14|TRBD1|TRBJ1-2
CASSLGTGYGYTF
TGTGCCAGCAGCCTCGGGACAGGGTATGGCTACACCTTC
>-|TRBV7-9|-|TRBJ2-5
CASSFFEREETQYF
TGTGCCAGCAGCTTTTTTGAGCGGGAAGAGACCCAGTACTTC
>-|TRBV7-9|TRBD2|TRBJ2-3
CASSLEYSGGDFSTDTQYF
TGTGCCAGCAGCTTAGAATATAGCGGGGGGGATTTTAGCACAGATACGCAGTATTTT
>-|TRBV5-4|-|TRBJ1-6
CASSLPQGRNSPLHF
TGTGCCAGCAGTCTTCCCCAGGGGCGGAATTCACCCCTCCACTTT
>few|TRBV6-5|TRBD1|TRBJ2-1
CASRRQGTSYNEQFF
TGTGCCAGCAGGCGACAGGGGACCTCCTACAATGAGCAGTTCTTC
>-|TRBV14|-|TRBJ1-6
CASSHRGGVSPLHF
TGTGCCAGCAGCCATAGAGGCGGGGTGTCACCCCTCCACTTT
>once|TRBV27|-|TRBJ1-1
CASSAGVGAFF
TGTGCCAGCAGTGCAGGGGTGGGTGCTTTCTTT
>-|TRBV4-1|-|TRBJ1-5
CAIMGGSNQPQHF
TGCGCCATTATGGGAGGTAGCAATCAGCCCCAGCATTTT
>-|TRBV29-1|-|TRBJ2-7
CSVESDIAYEQYF
TGCAGCGTTGAGTCGGACATAGCCTATGAGCAGTACTTC
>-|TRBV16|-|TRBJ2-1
CASSRLTGDNEQFF
TGTGCCAGCAGCCGCCTGACAGGAGACAATGAGCAGTTCTTC
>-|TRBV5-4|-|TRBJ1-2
CASSLAGRDLNYGYTF
TGTGCCAGCAGCCTGGCGGGAAGGGACTTAAACTATGGCTACACCTTC
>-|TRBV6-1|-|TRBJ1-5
CASSERAGVGNQPQHF
TGTGCCAGCAGTGAAAGGGCGGGGGTGGGCAATCAGCCCCAGCATTTT
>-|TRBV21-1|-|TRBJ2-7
CASSKVPLAGLYEQYF
TGTGCCAGCAGCAAAGTCCCCCTAGCGGGCCTCTACGAGCAGTACTTC
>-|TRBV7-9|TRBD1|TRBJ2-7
CASSGRDRDQAYEQYF
TGTGCCAGCAGCGGCCGGGACAGGGATCAAGCCTACGAGCAGTACTTC
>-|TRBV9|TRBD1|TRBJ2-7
CASSVDGTGTYEQYF
TGTGCCAGCAGCGTAGACGGGACAGGGACCTACGAGCAGTACTTC
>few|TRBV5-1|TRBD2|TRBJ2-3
CASSLWYERGGALTDTQYF
TGCGCCAGCAGCTTATGGTACGAGCGGGGGGGCGCCTTGACAGATACGCAGTATTTT
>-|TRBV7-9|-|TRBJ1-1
CASSLLPEAFF
TGTGCCAGCAGCCTACTTCCTGAAGCTTTCTTT
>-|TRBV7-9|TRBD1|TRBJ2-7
CASSRGQGISYEQYF
TGTGCCAGCAGTCGTGGACAGGGGATCTCCTACGAGCAGTACTTC
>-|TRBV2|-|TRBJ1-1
CASRKAFQGGAAEAFF
TGTGCCAGCAGGAAAGCCTTCCAGGGTGGGGCGGCTGAAGCTTTCTTT
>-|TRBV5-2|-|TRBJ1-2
CASTPQGNYGYTF
TGTGCCAGCACCCCACAGGGTAACTATGGCTACACCTTC
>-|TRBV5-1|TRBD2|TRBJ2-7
CASSTGLARSYEQYF
TGCGCCAGCAGCACCGGACTAGCGCGCTCCTACGAGCAGTACTTC
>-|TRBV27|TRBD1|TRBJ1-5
CASSLQTGFSTQHF
TGTGCCAGCAGTTTACAGACAGGGTTCTCGACCCAGCATTTT
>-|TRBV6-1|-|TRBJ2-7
CASSEFAGYSYEQYF
TGTGCCAGCAGTGAATTTGCGGGGTACTCCTACGAGCAGTACTTC
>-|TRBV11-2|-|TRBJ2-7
CASRNRDEQYF
TGTGCCAGCAGGAACAGGGACGAGCAGTACTTC
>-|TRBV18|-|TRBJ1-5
CASSEGGSNQPQHF
TGTGCCAGCTCAGAGGGCGGAAGCAATCAGCCCCAGCATTTT
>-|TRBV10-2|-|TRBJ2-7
CASSFSREFPHEQYF
TGCGCCAGCAGTTTTAGCCGGGAATTCCCCCACGAGCAGTACTTC
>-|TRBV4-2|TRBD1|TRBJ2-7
CASSHPTGGTYEQYF
TGTGCCAGCAGCCACCCGACAGGGGGGACCTACGAGCAGTACTTC
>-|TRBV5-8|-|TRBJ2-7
CASSLELGSYYEQYF
TGTGCCAGCAGCTTGGAGCTAGGGAGCTACTACGAGCAGTACTTC
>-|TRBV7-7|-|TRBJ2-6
CASSLGRSSGANVLTF
TGTGCTAGCAGCTTAGGGCGGTCTTCTGGGGCCAACGTCCTGACTTTC
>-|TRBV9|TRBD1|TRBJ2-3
CASSTSDRGRRTDTQYF
TGTGCCAGCAGCACAAGTGACAGGGGGCGTCGCACAGATACGCAGTATTTT
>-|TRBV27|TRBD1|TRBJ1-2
CASSLYAGGNYGYTF
TGTGCCAGCAGTTTATATGCAGGGGGTAACTATGGCTACACCTTC
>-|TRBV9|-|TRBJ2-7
CASSVGGLSYEQYF
TGTGCCAGCAGCGTAGGCGGCCTCTCCTACGAGCAGTACTTC
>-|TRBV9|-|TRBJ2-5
CASSVAGSGETQYF
TGTGCCAGCAGCGTAGCTGGTTCAGGGGAGACCCAGTACTTC